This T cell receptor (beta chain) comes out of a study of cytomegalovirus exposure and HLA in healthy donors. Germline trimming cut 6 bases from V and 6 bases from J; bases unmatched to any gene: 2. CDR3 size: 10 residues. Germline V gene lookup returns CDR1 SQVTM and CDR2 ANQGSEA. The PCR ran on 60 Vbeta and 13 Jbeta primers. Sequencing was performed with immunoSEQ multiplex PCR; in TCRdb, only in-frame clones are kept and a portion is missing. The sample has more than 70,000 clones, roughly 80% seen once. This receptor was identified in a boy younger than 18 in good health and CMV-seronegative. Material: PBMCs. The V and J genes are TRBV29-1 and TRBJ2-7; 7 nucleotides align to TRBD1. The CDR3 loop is CSVAGGEQYF. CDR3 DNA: TGCAGCGTCGCAGGGGGCGAGCAGTACTTC.